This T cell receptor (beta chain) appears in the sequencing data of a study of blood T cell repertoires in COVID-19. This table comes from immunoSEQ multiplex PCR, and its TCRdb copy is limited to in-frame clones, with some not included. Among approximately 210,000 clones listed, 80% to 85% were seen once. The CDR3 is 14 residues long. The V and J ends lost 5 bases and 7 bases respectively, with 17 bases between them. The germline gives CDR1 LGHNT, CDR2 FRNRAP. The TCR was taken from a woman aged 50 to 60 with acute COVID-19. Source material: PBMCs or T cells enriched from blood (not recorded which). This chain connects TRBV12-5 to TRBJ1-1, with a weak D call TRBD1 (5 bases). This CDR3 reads CASGTGDGAFEAFF. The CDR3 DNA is TGTGCTAGTGGTACGGGGGACGGGGCCTTTGAAGCTTTCTTT.